The rows below give T cell receptor beta chains drawn from one sample of a study of beta chain features in type 1 diabetes. This table comes from immunoSEQ multiplex PCR, and its TCRdb copy is limited to in-frame clones, with some not included. Counted here are around 40,000 clones, almost 65% occurring once; the ten biggest clones make up over 2%. The sequenced sample consisted of Tregs from blood. The receptors shown here come from a woman aged 30 to 39 in good health. CDR3s include the opening cysteine and the closing phenylalanine or tryptophan. Fields, in order: J gene, D gene, clone size, V gene, CDR3 protein, CDR3 DNA. The D gene is left open where the match is weak. Where a row states a size, it is once, few, many or the class of an expanded clone; other rows omit it.

J: TRBJ1-1; D: -; size: once; V: TRBV29-1; CDR3: CSVVSSGSNFNMNTEAFF; DNA: TGCAGCGTTGTCTCCTCCGGGTCTAACTTCAACATGAACACTGAAGCTTTCTTT
J: TRBJ2-5; D: -; size: -; V: TRBV28; CDR3: CASSPAGQLKETQYF; DNA: TGTGCCAGCAGCCCGGCAGGACAGCTCAAAGAGACCCAGTACTTC
J: TRBJ1-2; D: TRBD1; size: -; V: TRBV29-1; CDR3: CSVGGLDRGFYGYTF; DNA: TGCAGCGTTGGGGGGTTAGACAGGGGATTCTATGGCTACACCTTC
J: TRBJ1-2; D: -; size: few; V: TRBV30; CDR3: CAWRSADRNYGYTF; DNA: TGTGCCTGGAGGTCCGCCGACAGGAACTATGGCTACACCTTC
J: TRBJ2-7; D: TRBD1; size: -; V: TRBV18; CDR3: CASSPNRDSYEQYF; DNA: TGTGCCAGCTCACCGAACAGGGACAGCTACGAGCAGTACTTC
J: TRBJ2-2; D: TRBD1; size: few; V: TRBV4-3; CDR3: CASSLWTGGIPGELFF; DNA: TGCGCCAGCAGCCTCTGGACAGGGGGTATACCCGGGGAGCTGTTTTTT
J: TRBJ2-2; D: -; size: -; V: TRBV2; CDR3: CASRGTSTGELFF; DNA: TGTGCCAGCAGGGGGACATCCACCGGGGAGCTGTTTTTT
J: TRBJ2-5; D: TRBD2; size: -; V: TRBV19; CDR3: CASSFSGSETQYF; DNA: TGTGCCAGTAGTTTTAGCGGGAGTGAGACCCAGTACTTC
J: TRBJ2-7; D: -; size: -; V: TRBV5-5; CDR3: CASSPGGSLPYEQYF; DNA: TGTGCCAGCAGCCCCGGCGGGTCACTCCCCTACGAGCAGTACTTC
J: TRBJ1-1; D: -; size: -; V: TRBV5-5; CDR3: CASSPVLGNTEAFF; DNA: TGTGCCAGCAGCCCAGTCCTAGGGAACACTGAAGCTTTCTTT
J: TRBJ2-1; D: TRBD2; size: -; V: TRBV9; CDR3: CASSVTLGGLAGRYEQFF; DNA: TGTGCCAGCAGCGTAACCCTTGGGGGTCTAGCGGGACGCTATGAGCAGTTCTTC
J: TRBJ2-7; D: -; size: -; V: TRBV28; CDR3: CASTGAGLLIAYF; DNA: TGTGCCAGCACGGGAGCCGGCCTGTTGATTGCGTACTTC
J: TRBJ2-4; D: TRBD2; size: few; V: TRBV7-2; CDR3: CASRRTSGRANDIQYF; DNA: TGTGCCAGCAGGAGGACTAGCGGGAGGGCCAATGACATTCAGTACTTC
J: TRBJ1-1; D: -; size: -; V: TRBV19; CDR3: CASSLPPTEAFF; DNA: TGTGCCAGTAGTCTACCCCCCACTGAAGCTTTCTTT
J: TRBJ2-1; D: TRBD1; size: -; V: TRBV2; CDR3: CAIKGTGAYNEQFF; DNA: TGTGCCATCAAGGGGACAGGGGCCTACAATGAGCAGTTCTTC
J: TRBJ2-1; D: TRBD2; size: -; V: TRBV9; CDR3: CASSLRLAGVQNEQFF; DNA: TGTGCCAGCAGCCTACGACTAGCGGGAGTACAAAATGAGCAGTTCTTC